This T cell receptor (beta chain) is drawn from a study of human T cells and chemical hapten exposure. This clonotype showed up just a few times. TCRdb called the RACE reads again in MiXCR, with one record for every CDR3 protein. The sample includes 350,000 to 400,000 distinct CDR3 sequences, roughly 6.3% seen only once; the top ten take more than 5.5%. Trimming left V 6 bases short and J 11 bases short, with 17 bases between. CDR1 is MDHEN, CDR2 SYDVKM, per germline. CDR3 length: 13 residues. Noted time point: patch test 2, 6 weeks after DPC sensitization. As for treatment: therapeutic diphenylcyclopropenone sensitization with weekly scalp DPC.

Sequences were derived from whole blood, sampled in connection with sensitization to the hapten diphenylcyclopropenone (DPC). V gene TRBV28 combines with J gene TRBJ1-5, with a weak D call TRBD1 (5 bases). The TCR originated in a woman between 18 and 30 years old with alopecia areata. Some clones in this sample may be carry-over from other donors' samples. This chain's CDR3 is CASRGVGSVTQHF. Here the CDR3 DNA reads TGTGCCAGCAGGGGGGTGGGATCTGTCACCCAGCATTTT.